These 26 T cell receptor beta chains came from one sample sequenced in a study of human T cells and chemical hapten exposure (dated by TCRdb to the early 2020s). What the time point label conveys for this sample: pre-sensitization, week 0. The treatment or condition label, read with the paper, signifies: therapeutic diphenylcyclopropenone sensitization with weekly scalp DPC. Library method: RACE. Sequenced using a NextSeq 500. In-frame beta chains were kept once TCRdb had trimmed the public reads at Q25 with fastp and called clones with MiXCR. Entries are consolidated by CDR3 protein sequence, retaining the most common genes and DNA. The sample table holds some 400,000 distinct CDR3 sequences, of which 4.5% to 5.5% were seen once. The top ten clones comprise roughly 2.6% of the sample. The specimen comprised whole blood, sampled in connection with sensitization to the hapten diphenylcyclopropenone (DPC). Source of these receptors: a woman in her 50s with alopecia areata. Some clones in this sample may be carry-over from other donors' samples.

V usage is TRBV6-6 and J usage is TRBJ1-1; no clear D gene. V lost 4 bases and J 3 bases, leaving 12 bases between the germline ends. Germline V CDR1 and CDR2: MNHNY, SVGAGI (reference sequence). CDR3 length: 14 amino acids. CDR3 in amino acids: CASSSGFVDTEAFF. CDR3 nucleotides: TGTGCCAGCAGTTCAGGCTTTGTGGACACTGAAGCTTTCTTT.

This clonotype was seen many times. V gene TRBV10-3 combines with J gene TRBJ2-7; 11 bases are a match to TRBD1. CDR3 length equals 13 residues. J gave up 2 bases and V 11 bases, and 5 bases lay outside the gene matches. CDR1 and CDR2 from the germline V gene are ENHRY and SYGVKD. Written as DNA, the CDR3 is TGTGCCGTGGGGACAGGGGGGACCTACGAGCAGTACTTC. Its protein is CAVGTGGTYEQYF.

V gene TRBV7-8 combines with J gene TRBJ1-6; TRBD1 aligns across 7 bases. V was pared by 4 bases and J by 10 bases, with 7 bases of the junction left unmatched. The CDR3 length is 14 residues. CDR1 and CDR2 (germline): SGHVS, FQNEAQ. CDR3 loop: CASSSGQRNSPLHF. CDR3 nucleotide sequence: TGTGCCAGCAGCTCGGGACAGAGGAACTCACCCCTCCACTTT.

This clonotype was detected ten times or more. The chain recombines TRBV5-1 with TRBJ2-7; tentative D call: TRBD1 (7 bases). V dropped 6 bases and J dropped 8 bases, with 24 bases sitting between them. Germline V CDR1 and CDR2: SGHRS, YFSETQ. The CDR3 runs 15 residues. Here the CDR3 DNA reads TGCGCCAGCAAAACCTCGAGTCAGGGGGGTAAGCAGCAGTACTTC. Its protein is CASKTSSQGGKQQYF. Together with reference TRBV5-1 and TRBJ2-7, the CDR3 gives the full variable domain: KAGVTQTPRYLIKTRGQQVTLSCSPISGHRSVSWYQQTPGQGLQFLFEYFSETQRNKGNFPGRFSGRQFSNSRSEMNVSTLELGDSALYLCASKTSSQGGKQQYFGPGTRLTVT.

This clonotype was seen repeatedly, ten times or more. As DNA, the CDR3 is TGTGCCAGTGAAGGGAGGTACGGGGCCAACGTCCTGACTTTC. It specifies CASEGRYGANVLTF. This chain joins TRBV2 and TRBJ2-6, with D perhaps TRBD2 (6 bases). The V gene lost 9 bases and the J gene lost 4 bases, with 13 bases spanning the gap. Germline V gene data show CDR1 as SNHLY and CDR2 as FYNNEI. CDR3 length: 14 residues.

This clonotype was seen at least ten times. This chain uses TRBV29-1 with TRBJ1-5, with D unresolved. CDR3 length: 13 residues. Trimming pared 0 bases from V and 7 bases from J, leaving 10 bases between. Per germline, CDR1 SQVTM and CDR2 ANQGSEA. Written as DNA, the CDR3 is TGCAGCGTTGAAGACTCGGTGGGACAGCCCCAGCATTTT. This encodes CSVEDSVGQPQHF. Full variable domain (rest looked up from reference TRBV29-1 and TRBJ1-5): SAVISQKPSRDICQRGTSLTIQCQVDSQVTMMFWYRQQPGQSLTLIATANQGSEATYESGFVIDKFPISRPNLTFSTLTVSNMSPEDSSIYLCSVEDSVGQPQHFGDGTRLSIL.

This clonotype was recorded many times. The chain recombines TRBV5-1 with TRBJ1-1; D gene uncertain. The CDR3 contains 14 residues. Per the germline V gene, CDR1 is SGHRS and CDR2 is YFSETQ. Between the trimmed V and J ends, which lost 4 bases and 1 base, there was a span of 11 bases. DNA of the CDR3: TGCGCCAGCAGCCCCTTCGTCGAGAACACTGAAGCTTTCTTT. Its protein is CASSPFVENTEAFF.

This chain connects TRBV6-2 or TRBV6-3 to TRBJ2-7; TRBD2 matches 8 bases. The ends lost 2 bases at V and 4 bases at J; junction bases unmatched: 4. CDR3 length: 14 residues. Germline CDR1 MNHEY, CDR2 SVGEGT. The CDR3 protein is CASSYGGRRYEQYF. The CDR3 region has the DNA TGTGCCAGCAGTTACGGCGGGAGGAGGTACGAGCAGTACTTC.

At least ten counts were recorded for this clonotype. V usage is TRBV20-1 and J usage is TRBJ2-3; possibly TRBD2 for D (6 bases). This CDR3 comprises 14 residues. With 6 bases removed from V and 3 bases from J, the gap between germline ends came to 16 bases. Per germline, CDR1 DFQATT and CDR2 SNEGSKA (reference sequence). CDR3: CSAHSPGETDTQYF. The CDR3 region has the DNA TGCAGTGCCCACTCCCCGGGGGAGACAGATACGCAGTATTTT.

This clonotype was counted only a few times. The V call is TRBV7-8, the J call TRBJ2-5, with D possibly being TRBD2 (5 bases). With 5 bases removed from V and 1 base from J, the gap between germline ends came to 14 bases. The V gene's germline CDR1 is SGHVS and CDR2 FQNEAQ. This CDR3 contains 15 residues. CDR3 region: CASSQILGSQETQYF. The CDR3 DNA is TGTGCCAGCAGCCAAATACTAGGGAGCCAAGAGACCCAGTACTTC.

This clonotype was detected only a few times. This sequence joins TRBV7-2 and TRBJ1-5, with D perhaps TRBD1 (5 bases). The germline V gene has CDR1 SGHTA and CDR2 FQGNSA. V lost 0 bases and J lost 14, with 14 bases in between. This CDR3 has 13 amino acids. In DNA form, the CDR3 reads TGTGCCAGCAGCTTAGCGCAAGACAGATCTAAGCATTTT. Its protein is CASSLAQDRSKHF.

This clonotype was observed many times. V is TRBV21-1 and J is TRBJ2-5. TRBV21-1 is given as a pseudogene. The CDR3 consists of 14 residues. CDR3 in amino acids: CASSRNRYQETQYF. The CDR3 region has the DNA TGTGCCAGCAGCAGAAATAGGTACCAAGAGACCCAGTACTTC.

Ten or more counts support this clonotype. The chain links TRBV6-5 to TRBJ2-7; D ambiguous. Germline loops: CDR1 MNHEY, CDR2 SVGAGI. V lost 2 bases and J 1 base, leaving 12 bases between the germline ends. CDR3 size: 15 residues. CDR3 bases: TGTGCCAGCAGTTACGGGCAGGTGGGTTCCTACGAGCAGTACTTC. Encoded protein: CASSYGQVGSYEQYF.

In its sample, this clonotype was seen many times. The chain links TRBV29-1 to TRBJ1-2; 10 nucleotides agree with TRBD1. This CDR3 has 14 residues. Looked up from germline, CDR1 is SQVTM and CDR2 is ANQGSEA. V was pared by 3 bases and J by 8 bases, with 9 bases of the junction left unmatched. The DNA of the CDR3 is TGCAGCGTTGATAAGGTCGGGACAGGGGACGGCTACACCTTC. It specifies CSVDKVGTGDGYTF.

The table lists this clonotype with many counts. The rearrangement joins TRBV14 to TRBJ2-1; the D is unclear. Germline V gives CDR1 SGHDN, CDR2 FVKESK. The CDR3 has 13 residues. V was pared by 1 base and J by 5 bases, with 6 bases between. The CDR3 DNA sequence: TGTGCCAGCAGCCAAGTTGGTGACAATGAGCAGTTCTTC. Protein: CASSQVGDNEQFF.

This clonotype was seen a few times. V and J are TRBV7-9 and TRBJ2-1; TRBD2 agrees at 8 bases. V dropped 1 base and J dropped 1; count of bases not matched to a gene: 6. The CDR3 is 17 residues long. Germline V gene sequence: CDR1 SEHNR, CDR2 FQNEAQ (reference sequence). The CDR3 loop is CASSLVVSGSSYNEQFF. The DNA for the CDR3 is TGTGCCAGCAGCTTAGTGGTCAGCGGGAGTTCCTACAATGAGCAGTTCTTC.

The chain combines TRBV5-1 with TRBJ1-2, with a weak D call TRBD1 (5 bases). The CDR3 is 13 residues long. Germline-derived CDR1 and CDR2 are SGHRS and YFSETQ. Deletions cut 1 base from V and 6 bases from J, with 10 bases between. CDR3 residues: CASSLQGVDGYTF. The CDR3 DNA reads TGCGCCAGCAGCTTGCAGGGAGTGGATGGCTACACCTTC. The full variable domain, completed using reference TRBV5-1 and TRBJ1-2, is KAGVTQTPRYLIKTRGQQVTLSCSPISGHRSVSWYQQTPGQGLQFLFEYFSETQRNKGNFPGRFSGRQFSNSRSEMNVSTLELGDSALYLCASSLQGVDGYTFGSGTRLTVV.

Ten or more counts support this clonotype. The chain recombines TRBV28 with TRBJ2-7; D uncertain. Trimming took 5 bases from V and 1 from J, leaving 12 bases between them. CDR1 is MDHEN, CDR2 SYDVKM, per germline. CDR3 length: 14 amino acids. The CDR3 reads CASSPHPLSYEQYF. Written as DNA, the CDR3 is TGTGCCAGCAGTCCTCACCCCCTGTCCTACGAGCAGTACTTC.

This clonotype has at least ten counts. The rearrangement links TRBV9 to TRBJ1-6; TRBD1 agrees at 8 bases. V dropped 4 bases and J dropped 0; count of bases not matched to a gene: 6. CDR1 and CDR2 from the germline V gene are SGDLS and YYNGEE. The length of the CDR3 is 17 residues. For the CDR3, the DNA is TGTGCCAGCAGCCAATCAGGGGGCAACTCCTATAATTCACCCCTCCACTTT. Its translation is CASSQSGGNSYNSPLHF.

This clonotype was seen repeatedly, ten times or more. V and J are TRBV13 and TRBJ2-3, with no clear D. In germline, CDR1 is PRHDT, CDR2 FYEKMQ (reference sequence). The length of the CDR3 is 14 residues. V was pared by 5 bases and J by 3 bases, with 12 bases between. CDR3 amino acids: CASSPARQTDTQYF. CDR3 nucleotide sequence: TGTGCCAGCAGCCCCGCCCGGCAAACAGATACGCAGTATTTT.

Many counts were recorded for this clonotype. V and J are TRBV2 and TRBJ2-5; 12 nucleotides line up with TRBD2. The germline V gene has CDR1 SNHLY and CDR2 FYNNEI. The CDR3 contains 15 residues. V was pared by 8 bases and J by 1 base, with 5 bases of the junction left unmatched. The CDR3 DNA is TGTGCCAGCGGTGGACTAGCGGGGAGCCAAGAGACCCAGTACTTC. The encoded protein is CASGGLAGSQETQYF.

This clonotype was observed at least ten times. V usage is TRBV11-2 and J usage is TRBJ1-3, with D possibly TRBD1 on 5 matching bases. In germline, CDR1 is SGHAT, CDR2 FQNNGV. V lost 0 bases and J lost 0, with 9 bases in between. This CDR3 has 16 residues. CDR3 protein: CASSLDWGRSGNTIYF. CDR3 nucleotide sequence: TGTGCCAGCAGCTTAGATTGGGGCCGCTCTGGAAACACCATATATTTT. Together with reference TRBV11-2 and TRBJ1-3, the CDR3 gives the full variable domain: EAGVAQSPRYKIIEKRQSVAFWCNPISGHATLYWYQQILGQGPKLLIQFQNNGVVDDSQLPKDRFSAERLKGVDSTLKIQPAKLEDSAVYLCASSLDWGRSGNTIYFGEGSWLTVV.

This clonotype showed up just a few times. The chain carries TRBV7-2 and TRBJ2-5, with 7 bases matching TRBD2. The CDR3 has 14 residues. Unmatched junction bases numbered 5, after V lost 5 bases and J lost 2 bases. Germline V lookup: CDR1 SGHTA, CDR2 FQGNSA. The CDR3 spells CASSLAGDQETQYF. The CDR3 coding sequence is TGTGCCAGCAGCCTTGCGGGGGATCAAGAGACCCAGTACTTC. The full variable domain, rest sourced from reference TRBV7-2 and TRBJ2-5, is GAGVSQSPSNKVTEKGKDVELRCDPISGHTALYWYRQSLGQGLEFLIYFQGNSAPDKSGLPSDRFSAERTGGSVSTLTIQRTQQEDSAVYLCASSLAGDQETQYFGPGTRLLVL.

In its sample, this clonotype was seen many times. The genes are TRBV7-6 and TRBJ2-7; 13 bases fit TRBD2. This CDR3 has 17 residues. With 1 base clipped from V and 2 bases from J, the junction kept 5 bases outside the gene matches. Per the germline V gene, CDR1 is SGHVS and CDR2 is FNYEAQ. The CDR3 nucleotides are TGTGCCAGCAGCTTAGGGACTAGCGGGAGCTACCCCTACGAGCAGTACTTC. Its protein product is CASSLGTSGSYPYEQYF.

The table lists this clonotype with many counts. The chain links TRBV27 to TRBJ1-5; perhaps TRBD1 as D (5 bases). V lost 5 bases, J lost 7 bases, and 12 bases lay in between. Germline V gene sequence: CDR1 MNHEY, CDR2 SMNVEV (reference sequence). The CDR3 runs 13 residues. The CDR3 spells CASSIYSGQPQHF. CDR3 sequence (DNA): TGTGCCAGCAGTATATACTCAGGGCAGCCCCAGCATTTT.

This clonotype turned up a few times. CDR3 coding DNA: TGCAGCGTTGAAGGCGGGGGGCCTATGAACACTGAAGCTTTCTTT. Amino acid sequence: CSVEGGGPMNTEAFF. The V call is TRBV29-1, the J call TRBJ1-1; D is possibly TRBD1 (6 bases). Germline-derived CDR1 and CDR2 are SQVTM and ANQGSEA. The CDR3 consists of 15 residues. Trimming took off 1 base at V and 0 bases at J, with 12 bases between the two ends.